This T cell receptor beta chain derives from a study of human T cells and chemical hapten exposure listed by TCRdb under 2021. About the full investigation: For sensitization, 2% DPC in acetone was applied to an approximately 2 cm by approximately 2 cm area of upper inner arm skin. Peripheral blood TCR repertoire changes were tracked in vivo in alopecia patients during primary and secondary sensitization to the hapten diphenylcyclopropenone (DPC). Libraries were combined into a pool for sequencing, and differences in TCR yield between samples came mainly from small differences in library volumes within the pool. Patch testing was done on the upper back using Finn chambers containing 0.01% DPC, and results were scored after 6 days according to International Contact Dermatitis Research Group standards. Blood for TCR sequencing was provided by twenty-nine alopecia patients at one to four time points (pre-sensitization, 2, 6 and 24 weeks). Throughout the roughly 24-week study period, patients were also given weekly therapeutic DPC doses on the scalp. Alopecia areata with under or over 50% scalp involvement, alopecia totalis and alopecia universalis were represented in the patient cohort, which was mostly female. Blood samples were taken from patients before sensitization (week 0) and then at 2, 6 and about 24 weeks after DPC sensitization. The investigation overall reported the following: Patch test score correlated positively with the number of PT1 expanded TCRs, reaching significance at thresholds 8, 16 and 32 but not at 4. DPC sensitization did not change the number of TCRs with a frequency above 1 in 1000, and there was no evidence of changes in global repertoire structure. Expanded TCRs formed significantly more large CDR3 similarity clusters than pre-sensitization or healthy control sets, consistent with antigen-driven responses. Alopecia, a presumed autoimmune disease, was present in all patients, so the immune response of the patients might differ from that of healthy individuals. After repeated subsampling, changes were observed in the strength of the expansion versus patch-test correlation and in the threshold at which the correlation became significant.

Per the publication, the time point label means: patch test 1, 2 weeks after DPC sensitization. The treatment or condition label for this specimen denotes: therapeutic diphenylcyclopropenone sensitization with weekly scalp DPC. At every patch-test visit, the blood draw took place before the patch test was put on. Patients were eligible if aged 18 to 70, diagnosed with alopecia and judged suitable for DPC therapy, and pregnant patients were excluded. Total RNA was extracted from unfractionated whole blood collected in Tempus Blood RNA tubes. The CDR3 sequence holds 12 residues, the cysteine and phenylalanine included. Only the CDR3 part of the read is kept: 36 bases, read in frame from the first base. The germline V gene supplies CDR1 WSHSY and CDR2 SAAADI. Deletion took 5 bases off V and 3 bases off J, with a span of 7 bases between the germline ends. Libraries came from RACE. Sequencer: NextSeq 500. During library preparation, unique molecular identifiers were attached to individual cDNA molecules so that TCRs could be counted in a quantitative, reproducible way. For every blood RNA sample, sequencing covered both the TCR alpha and TCR beta chains. In the authors' own workflow: A median of about 87,000 TCRs per sample was observed, with a range of about 20,000 to 690,600. The Decombinator software suite was used to annotate V, J and CDR3 in the TCR reads. To make PS versus PT1 abundance plots, every sample was subsampled to the same number of TCRs (28,000). Expanded TCRs were defined as absent before sensitization and observed at least eight times at the 2-week time point. Clones were called with MiXCR by TCRdb after fastp trimmed the public reads at Q25, and only in-frame beta chains were retained. Rows are combined by CDR3 protein, so each entry shows the most common genes and DNA. None of the V and J calls come from the authors' own analysis; TCRdb made them. The sample data list tens of thousands of distinct CDR3 sequences, and around a tenth of these were observed just once. The ten largest account for about 4.2% of the sample.

This clonotype came up many times. Its antigen specificity is not known. No base quality values were provided; no much bigger clone lies one nucleotide off. Sequenced here: whole blood, sampled in connection with sensitization to the hapten diphenylcyclopropenone (DPC). This receptor was obtained from a woman aged 45 to 65 with alopecia areata. Some clones in this sample may be carry-over from other donors' samples. The V gene is TRBV10-2 and the J gene is TRBJ1-1, with a tentative D gene TRBD1 over 5 matching bases. CDR3 reads: CASSTGDTEAFF. DNA sequence: TGCGCCAGCAGTACAGGAGACACTGAAGCTTTCTTT.